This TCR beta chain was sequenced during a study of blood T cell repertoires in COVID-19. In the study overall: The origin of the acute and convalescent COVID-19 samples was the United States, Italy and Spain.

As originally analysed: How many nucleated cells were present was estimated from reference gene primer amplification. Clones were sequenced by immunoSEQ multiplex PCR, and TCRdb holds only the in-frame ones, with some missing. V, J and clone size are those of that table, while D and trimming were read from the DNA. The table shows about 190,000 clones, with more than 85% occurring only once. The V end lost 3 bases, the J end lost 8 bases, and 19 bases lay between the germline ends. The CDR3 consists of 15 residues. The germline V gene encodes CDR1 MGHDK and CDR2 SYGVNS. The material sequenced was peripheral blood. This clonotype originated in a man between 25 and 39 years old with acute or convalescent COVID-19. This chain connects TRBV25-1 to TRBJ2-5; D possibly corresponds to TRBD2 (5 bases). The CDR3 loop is CASSEFRGGGLTQYF. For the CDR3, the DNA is TGTGCCAGCAGTGAGTTCAGAGGAGGTGGGCTTACCCAGTACTTC.